This T cell receptor beta chain was captured in a study of beta chain features in type 1 diabetes. As for the study in general: Healthy donors and patients had similar age, gender and cell yields. Sorted cells from all samples, numbering some 99,000,000, were examined.

V was pared by 6 bases and J by 5 bases, with 16 bases between. The CDR3 consists of 15 residues. Germline-derived CDR1 and CDR2 are LNHNV and YYDKDF (reference sequence). TCRB transcripts that were expressed got sequenced, as all of the isolated RNA had been reverse transcribed. This table comes from immunoSEQ multiplex PCR, and its TCRdb copy is limited to in-frame clones, with some not included. This sample yields roughly 450,000 clones, of which roughly 14% are seen a single time; around 0.035% belongs to the top ten. This clone has just a few counts. The target antigen is unknown. Study findings and constraints: Insertions were fewer and deletions more numerous at VDJ junctions in type 1 diabetes patients.

Input material: naive CD4+ T cells from blood. This TCR was recovered from a man aged 30-40 years in good health. The chain couples TRBV15 to TRBJ2-2, with D possibly TRBD2 on 5 matching bases. The CDR3 coding sequence is TGTGCCACCAGTAGACAAAAGGAGGCGACCGGGGAGCTGTTTTTT. It is translated as CATSRQKEATGELFF.